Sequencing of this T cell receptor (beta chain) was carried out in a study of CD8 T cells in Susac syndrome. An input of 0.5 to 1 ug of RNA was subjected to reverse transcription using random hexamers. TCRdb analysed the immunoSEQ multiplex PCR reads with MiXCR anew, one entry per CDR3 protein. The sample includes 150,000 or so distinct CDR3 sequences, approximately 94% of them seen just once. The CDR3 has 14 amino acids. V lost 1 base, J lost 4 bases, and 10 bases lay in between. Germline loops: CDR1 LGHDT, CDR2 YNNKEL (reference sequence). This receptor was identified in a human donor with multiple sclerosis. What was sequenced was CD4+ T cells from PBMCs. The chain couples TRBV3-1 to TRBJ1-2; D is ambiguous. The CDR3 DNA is TGTGCCAGCAGCCAAGCCGTTCGAGGCTATGGCTACACCTTC. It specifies CASSQAVRGYGYTF.